The 2 T cell receptor beta chains listed next were all sequenced from one sample in a study of shared clonotypes between healthy human individuals. Sequencing used immunoSEQ multiplex PCR; TCRdb keeps in-frame clones, though not all of them. This sample yields 2 million to 2.5 million clones, of which approximately 95% are seen a single time; around 0.4% belongs to the top ten. Sequenced sample: naive CD4+ T cells from PBMCs. Subset defined: CD45RA+ positively selected. The receptors here all came from a man aged 18 to 30 in good health. Some clones in this sample may be carry-over from other donors' samples.

Here the CDR3 reads CASSVFGGVYGYTF. The CDR3 region has the DNA TGTGCCAGCAGCGTCTTTGGGGGGGTCTATGGCTACACCTTC. The chain is built from TRBV25-1 and TRBJ1-2; D may be TRBD1 (5 bases). The V gene lost 6 bases and the J gene lost 4 bases, with 15 bases spanning the gap. This CDR3 has 14 residues. Germline-derived CDR1 and CDR2 are MGHDK and SYGVNS.

Turning to this clone: Other DNA sequences within the sample encode an identical CDR3. The rearrangement joins TRBV20-1 to TRBJ2-7; no clear D gene. Germline V lookup: CDR1 DFQATT, CDR2 SNEGSKA (reference sequence). The CDR3 loop spans 10 amino acids. Trimming stripped 6 bases from V and 2 bases from J, with 5 bases between. The CDR3: CSAAAYEQYF. The CDR3 coding sequence is TGCAGTGCCGCAGCCTACGAGCAGTACTTC.